Listed below are T cell receptor beta chains from one sample, sequenced in a study of blood T cell repertoires in COVID-19. Assay used: immunoSEQ multiplex PCR; TCRdb lists only in-frame clones, some missing. Among roughly 260,000 clones listed, roughly 86% were seen once. Sequencing was carried out using PBMCs or T cells enriched from blood (not recorded which). Every receptor here comes from a woman aged 25 to 39 with acute COVID-19. Each CDR3 is given with its conserved first and last residue. A D gene is named only where the DNA matches it firmly. Clone size is given for some rows only: seen once, a few or many times, or a class if the clone is expanded.

D gene: NA
V gene: TRBV14
J gene: TRBJ1-1
clone size: NA
CDR3 protein: CASSRQENTEAFF
CDR3 DNA: TGTGCCAGCAGCCGCCAGGAGAACACTGAAGCTTTCTTT

D gene: NA
V gene: TRBV11-2
J gene: TRBJ2-7
clone size: few
CDR3 protein: CASTGAYEQYF
CDR3 DNA: TGTGCCAGCACCGGGGCCTACGAGCAGTACTTC

D gene: TRBD1
V gene: TRBV3-1/TRBV3-2
J gene: TRBJ1-6
clone size: NA
CDR3 protein: CASSDPGQADSPLHF
CDR3 DNA: TGTGCCAGCAGCGACCCCGGACAGGCCGATTCACCCCTCCACTTT

D gene: TRBD2
V gene: TRBV5-4
J gene: TRBJ2-3
clone size: NA
CDR3 protein: CASRSRGDPDTQYF
CDR3 DNA: TGTGCCAGCAGGTCACGGGGGGATCCAGATACGCAGTATTTT

D gene: TRBD1
V gene: TRBV7-2
J gene: TRBJ1-4
clone size: NA
CDR3 protein: CASSPDREGEKLFF
CDR3 DNA: TGTGCCAGCAGCCCGGACAGGGAGGGGGAAAAACTGTTTTTT

D gene: NA
V gene: TRBV27
J gene: TRBJ1-2
clone size: few
CDR3 protein: CASSFRRTDGYTF
CDR3 DNA: TGTGCCAGCAGTTTTCGTCGGACAGATGGCTACACCTTC

D gene: NA
V gene: TRBV18
J gene: TRBJ2-5
clone size: NA
CDR3 protein: CASSPRVQETQYF
CDR3 DNA: TGTGCCAGCTCACCGAGGGTACAAGAGACCCAGTACTTC

D gene: TRBD2
V gene: TRBV5-4
J gene: TRBJ2-2
clone size: NA
CDR3 protein: CASSERVVGGTGELFF
CDR3 DNA: TGTGCCAGCAGCGAGAGGGTAGTGGGGGGGACCGGGGAGCTGTTTTTT

D gene: TRBD1
V gene: TRBV25-1
J gene: TRBJ2-7
clone size: NA
CDR3 protein: CASSGDRAIYEQYF
CDR3 DNA: TGTGCCAGCAGTGGGGACAGGGCGATCTACGAGCAGTACTTC

D gene: NA
V gene: TRBV3-1/TRBV3-2
J gene: TRBJ2-2
clone size: NA
CDR3 protein: CASSRDTTNTGELFF
CDR3 DNA: TGTGCCAGCTCCCGGGACACCACGAACACCGGGGAGCTGTTTTTT

D gene: TRBD2
V gene: TRBV7-9
J gene: TRBJ2-1
clone size: NA
CDR3 protein: CASSLRTSGGGEQFF
CDR3 DNA: TGTGCCAGCAGCTTAAGGACTAGCGGTGGAGGTGAGCAGTTCTTC

D gene: NA
V gene: TRBV10-1
J gene: TRBJ1-3
clone size: NA
CDR3 protein: CASSESGGASGNTIYF
CDR3 DNA: TGCGCCAGCAGTGAGTCTGGGGGCGCATCTGGAAACACCATATATTTT

D gene: TRBD1
V gene: TRBV5-1
J gene: TRBJ1-2
clone size: many
CDR3 protein: CASSLVSGQNYTF
CDR3 DNA: TGCGCCAGCAGCTTGGTTTCGGGACAGAACTACACCTTC

D gene: TRBD2
V gene: TRBV27
J gene: TRBJ2-2
clone size: NA
CDR3 protein: CASSVPGLAFGELFF
CDR3 DNA: TGTGCCAGCAGTGTACCGGGACTAGCGTTCGGGGAGCTGTTTTTT

D gene: TRBD2
V gene: TRBV4-1
J gene: TRBJ2-5
clone size: NA
CDR3 protein: CASSQDIPGGQETQYF
CDR3 DNA: TGCGCCAGCAGCCAAGATATCCCGGGGGGACAAGAGACCCAGTACTTC

D gene: TRBD1
V gene: TRBV2
J gene: TRBJ2-2
clone size: NA
CDR3 protein: CASSDRTGVSTGELFF
CDR3 DNA: TGTGCCAGCAGTGATCGGACAGGGGTCTCCACCGGGGAGCTGTTTTTT

D gene: TRBD2
V gene: TRBV15
J gene: TRBJ2-3
clone size: NA
CDR3 protein: CATSRANSGGAADTQYF
CDR3 DNA: TGTGCCACCAGCAGAGCAAACAGCGGGGGGGCCGCAGATACGCAGTATTTT

D gene: NA
V gene: TRBV20-1
J gene: TRBJ2-7
clone size: few
CDR3 protein: CSASSSGTSTYEQYF
CDR3 DNA: TGCAGTGCTAGTTCCTCTGGGACTTCGACCTACGAGCAGTACTTC

D gene: TRBD1
V gene: TRBV4-1
J gene: TRBJ1-3
clone size: NA
CDR3 protein: CASSQAGDRGFPGNTIYF
CDR3 DNA: TGCGCCAGCAGCCAAGCCGGGGACAGGGGTTTCCCTGGAAACACCATATATTTT

D gene: NA
V gene: TRBV2
J gene: TRBJ2-1
clone size: NA
CDR3 protein: CASSVRTNNEQFF
CDR3 DNA: TGTGCCAGCAGTGTGAGGACAAACAATGAGCAGTTCTTC

D gene: NA
V gene: TRBV6-5
J gene: TRBJ1-1
clone size: NA
CDR3 protein: CASSYVQGRTEAFF
CDR3 DNA: TGTGCCAGCAGTTACGTACAGGGACGAACTGAAGCTTTCTTT

D gene: TRBD1
V gene: TRBV5-1
J gene: TRBJ1-2
clone size: once
CDR3 protein: CASSVTGGGGYTF
CDR3 DNA: TGCGCCAGCAGCGTAACAGGGGGTGGTGGCTACACCTTC

D gene: TRBD1
V gene: TRBV19
J gene: TRBJ1-2
clone size: NA
CDR3 protein: CASSARMEGQGDYTF
CDR3 DNA: TGTGCCAGTAGTGCGAGGATGGAGGGACAGGGTGACTACACCTTC

D gene: NA
V gene: TRBV7-6
J gene: TRBJ2-1
clone size: NA
CDR3 protein: CASSVSRGDGGNEQFF
CDR3 DNA: TGTGCCAGCAGCGTTTCTCGCGGGGATGGGGGCAATGAGCAGTTCTTC

D gene: NA
V gene: TRBV12-3/TRBV12-4
J gene: TRBJ1-1
clone size: NA
CDR3 protein: CASGGSHSTEAFF
CDR3 DNA: TGTGCCAGTGGGGGCTCGCACTCCACTGAAGCTTTCTTT